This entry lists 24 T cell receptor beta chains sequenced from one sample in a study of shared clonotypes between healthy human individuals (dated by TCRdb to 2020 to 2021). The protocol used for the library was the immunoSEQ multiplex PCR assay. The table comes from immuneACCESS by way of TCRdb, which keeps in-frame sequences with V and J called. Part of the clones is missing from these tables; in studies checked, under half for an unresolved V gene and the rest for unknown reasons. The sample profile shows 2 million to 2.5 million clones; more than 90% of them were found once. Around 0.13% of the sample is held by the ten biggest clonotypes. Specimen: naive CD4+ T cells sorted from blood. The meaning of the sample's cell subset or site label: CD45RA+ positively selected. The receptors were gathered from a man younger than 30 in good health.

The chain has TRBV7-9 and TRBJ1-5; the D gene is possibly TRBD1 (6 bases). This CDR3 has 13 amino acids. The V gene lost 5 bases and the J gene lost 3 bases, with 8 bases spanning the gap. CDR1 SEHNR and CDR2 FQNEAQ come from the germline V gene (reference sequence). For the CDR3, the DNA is TGTGCCAGCAGCCGGGACAACAATCAGCCCCAGCATTTT. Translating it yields CASSRDNNQPQHF.

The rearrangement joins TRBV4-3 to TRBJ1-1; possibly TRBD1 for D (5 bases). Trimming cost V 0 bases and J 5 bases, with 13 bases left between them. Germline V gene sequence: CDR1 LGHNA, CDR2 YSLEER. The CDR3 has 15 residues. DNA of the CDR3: TGCGCCAGCAGCCAAGATCGATGGGACGGTACTGAAGCTTTCTTT. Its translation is CASSQDRWDGTEAFF.

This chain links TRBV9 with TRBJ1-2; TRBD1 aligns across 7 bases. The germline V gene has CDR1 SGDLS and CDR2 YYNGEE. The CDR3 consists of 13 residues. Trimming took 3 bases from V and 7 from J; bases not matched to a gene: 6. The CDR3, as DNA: TGTGCCAGCAGCGCCTTGACAGGGTTTGGCTACACCTTC. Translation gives CASSALTGFGYTF.

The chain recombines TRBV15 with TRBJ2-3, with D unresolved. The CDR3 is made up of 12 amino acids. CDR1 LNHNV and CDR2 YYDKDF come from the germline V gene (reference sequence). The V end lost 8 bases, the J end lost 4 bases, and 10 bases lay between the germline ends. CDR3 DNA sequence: TGTGCCACCTCTGTGAGATCAGATACGCAGTATTTT. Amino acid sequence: CATSVRSDTQYF. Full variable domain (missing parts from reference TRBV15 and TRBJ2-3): DAMVIQNPRYQVTQFGKPVTLSCSQTLNHNVMYWYQQKSSQAPKLLFHYYDKDFNNEADTPDNFQSRRPNTSFCFLDIRSPGLGDTAMYLCATSVRSDTQYFGPGTRLTVL.

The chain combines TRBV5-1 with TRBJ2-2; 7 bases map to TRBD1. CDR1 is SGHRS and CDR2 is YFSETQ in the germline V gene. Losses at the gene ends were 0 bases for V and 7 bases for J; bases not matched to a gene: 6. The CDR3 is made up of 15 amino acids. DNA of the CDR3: TGCGCCAGCAGCTTGGGACAGGGAGTTTTCGGGGAGCTGTTTTTT. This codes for CASSLGQGVFGELFF.

CDR3 nucleotides: TGCGCCAGCAGCTTGGCCTACAGTACCTCCTACGAGCAGTACTTC. Its translation: CASSLAYSTSYEQYF. The gene calls are TRBV5-1 and TRBJ2-7; D is uncertain. Germline CDR1 reads SGHRS; CDR2 reads YFSETQ. Trimming took 0 bases from V and 0 from J, leaving 10 bases between them. The CDR3 sequence is 15 residues long.

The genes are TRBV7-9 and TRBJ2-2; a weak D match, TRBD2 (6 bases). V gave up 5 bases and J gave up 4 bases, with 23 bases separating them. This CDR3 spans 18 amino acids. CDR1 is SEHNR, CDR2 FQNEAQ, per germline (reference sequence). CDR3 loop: CASSRDGDFPIPTGELFF. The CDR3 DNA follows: TGTGCCAGCAGCCGCGATGGGGACTTTCCCATTCCCACCGGGGAGCTGTTTTTT. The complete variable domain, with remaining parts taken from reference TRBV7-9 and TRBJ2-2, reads DTGVSQNPRHKITKRGQNVTFRCDPISEHNRLYWYRQTLGQGPEFLTYFQNEAQLEKSRLLSDRFSAERPKGSFSTLEIQRTEQGDSAMYLCASSRDGDFPIPTGELFFGEGSRLTVL.

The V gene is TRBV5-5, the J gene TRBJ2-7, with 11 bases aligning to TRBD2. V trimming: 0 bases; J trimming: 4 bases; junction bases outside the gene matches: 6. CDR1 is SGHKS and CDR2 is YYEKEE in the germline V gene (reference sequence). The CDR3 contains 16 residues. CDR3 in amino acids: CASSLGLAGGLYEQYF. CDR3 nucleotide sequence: TGTGCCAGCAGCTTGGGGCTAGCGGGGGGACTTTACGAGCAGTACTTC.

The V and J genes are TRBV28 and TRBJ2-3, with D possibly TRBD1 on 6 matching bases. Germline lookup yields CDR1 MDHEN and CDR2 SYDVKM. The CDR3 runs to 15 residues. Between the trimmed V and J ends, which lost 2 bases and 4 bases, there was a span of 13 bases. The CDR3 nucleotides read TGTGCCAGCAGTTTAGTCGCAGGGGCGGCAGATACGCAGTATTTT. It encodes CASSLVAGAADTQYF.

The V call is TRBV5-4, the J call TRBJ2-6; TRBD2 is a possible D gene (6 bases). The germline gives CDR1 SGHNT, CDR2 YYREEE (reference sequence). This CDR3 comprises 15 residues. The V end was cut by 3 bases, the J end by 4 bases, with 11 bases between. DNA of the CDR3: TGTGCCAGCAGCTCGGGACTTTACGGGGCCAACGTCCTGACTTTC. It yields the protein CASSSGLYGANVLTF.

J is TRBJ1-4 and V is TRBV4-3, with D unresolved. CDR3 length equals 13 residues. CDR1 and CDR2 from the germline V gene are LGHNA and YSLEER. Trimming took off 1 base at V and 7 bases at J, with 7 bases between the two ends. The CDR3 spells CASSQAGSEKLFF. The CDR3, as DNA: TGCGCCAGCAGCCAAGCAGGATCTGAAAAACTGTTTTTT.

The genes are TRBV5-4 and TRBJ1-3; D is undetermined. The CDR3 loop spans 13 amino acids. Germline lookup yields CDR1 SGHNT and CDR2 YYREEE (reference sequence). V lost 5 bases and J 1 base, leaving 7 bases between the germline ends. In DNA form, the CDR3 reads TGTGCCAGCAGGGAGGGTTCTGGAAACACCATATATTTT. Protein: CASREGSGNTIYF.

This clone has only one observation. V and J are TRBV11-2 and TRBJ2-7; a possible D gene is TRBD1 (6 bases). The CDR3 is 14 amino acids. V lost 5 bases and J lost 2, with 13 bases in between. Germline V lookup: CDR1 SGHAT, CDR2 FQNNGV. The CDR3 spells CASSPSDRTYEQYF. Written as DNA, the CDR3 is TGTGCCAGCAGCCCCTCGGACAGAACCTACGAGCAGTACTTC.

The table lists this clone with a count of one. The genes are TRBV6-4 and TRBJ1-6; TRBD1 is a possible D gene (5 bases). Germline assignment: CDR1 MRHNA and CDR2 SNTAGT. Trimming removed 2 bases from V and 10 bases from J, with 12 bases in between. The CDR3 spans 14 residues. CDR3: CASSDGGPRSPLHF. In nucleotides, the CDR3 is TGTGCCAGCAGTGACGGGGGACCACGATCACCCCTCCACTTT.

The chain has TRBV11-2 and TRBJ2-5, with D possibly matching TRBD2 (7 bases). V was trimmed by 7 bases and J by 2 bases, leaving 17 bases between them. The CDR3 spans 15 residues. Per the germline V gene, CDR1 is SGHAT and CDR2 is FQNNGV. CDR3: CASTLEGGNQETQYF. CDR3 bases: TGTGCCAGCACCCTTGAGGGGGGGAATCAAGAGACCCAGTACTTC.

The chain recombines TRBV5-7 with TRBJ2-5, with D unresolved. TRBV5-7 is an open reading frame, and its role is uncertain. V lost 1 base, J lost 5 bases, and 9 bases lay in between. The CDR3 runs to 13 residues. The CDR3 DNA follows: TGTGCCAGCAGCTTGAAGGGTTGGGAGACCCAGTACTTC. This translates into CASSLKGWETQYF.

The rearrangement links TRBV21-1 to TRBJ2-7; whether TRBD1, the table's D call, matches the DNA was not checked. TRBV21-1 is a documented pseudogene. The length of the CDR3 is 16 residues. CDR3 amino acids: CASSKGGQVKGYEQYF. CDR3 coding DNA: TGTGCCAGCAGCAAAGGGGGACAGGTAAAAGGATACGAGCAGTACTTC.

CDR3 in DNA: TGTGCCAGCAGCCCGGGGGTAGCGGGAGGTGGGGAGCTGTTTTTT. Its translation is CASSPGVAGGGELFF. The chain uses TRBV11-2 and TRBJ2-2, with 10 bases identical to TRBD2. The junction had 8 bases not matched to a gene; V was cut back by 5 bases and J by 8 bases. The CDR3 extends over 15 amino acids. In germline, CDR1 is SGHAT, CDR2 FQNNGV.

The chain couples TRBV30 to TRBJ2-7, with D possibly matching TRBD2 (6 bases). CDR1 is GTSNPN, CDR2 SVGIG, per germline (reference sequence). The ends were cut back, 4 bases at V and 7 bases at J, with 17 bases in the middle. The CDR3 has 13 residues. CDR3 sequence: CAWTPGRLAEQYF. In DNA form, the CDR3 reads TGTGCCTGGACCCCAGGTCGGCTAGCGGAGCAGTACTTC.

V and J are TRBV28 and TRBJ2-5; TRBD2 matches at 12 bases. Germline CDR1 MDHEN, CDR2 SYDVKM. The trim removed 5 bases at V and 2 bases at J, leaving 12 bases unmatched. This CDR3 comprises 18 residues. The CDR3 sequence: CASSARTSGVIRQETQYF. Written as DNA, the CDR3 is TGTGCCAGCAGTGCACGGACTAGCGGGGTTATAAGACAAGAGACCCAGTACTTC.

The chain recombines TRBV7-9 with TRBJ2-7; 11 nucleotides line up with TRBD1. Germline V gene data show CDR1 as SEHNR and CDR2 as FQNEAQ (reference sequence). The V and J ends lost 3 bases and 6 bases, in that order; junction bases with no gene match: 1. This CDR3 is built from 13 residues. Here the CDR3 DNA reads TGTGCCAGCAGCTTCGGGACAGGGGGCGAGCAGTACTTC. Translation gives CASSFGTGGEQYF.

The CDR3 spells CASSIGAGSHGYTF. The CDR3 nucleotides are TGTGCCAGTAGTATTGGAGCAGGGTCTCATGGCTACACCTTC. The chain employs TRBV19 and TRBJ1-2, with D tentatively TRBD1 (5 bases). Germline CDR1 reads LNHDA; CDR2 reads SQIVND (reference sequence). V lost 3 bases and J 6 bases, leaving 14 bases between the germline ends. This CDR3 has 14 residues.

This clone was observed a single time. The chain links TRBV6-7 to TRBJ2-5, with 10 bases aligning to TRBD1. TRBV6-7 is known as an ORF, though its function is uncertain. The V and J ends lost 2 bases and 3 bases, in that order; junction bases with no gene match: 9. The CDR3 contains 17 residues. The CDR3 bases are TGTGCCAGCAGTTACCCCCGGGACAGGGGCCTGGAAGAGACCCAGTACTTC. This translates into CASSYPRDRGLEETQYF.

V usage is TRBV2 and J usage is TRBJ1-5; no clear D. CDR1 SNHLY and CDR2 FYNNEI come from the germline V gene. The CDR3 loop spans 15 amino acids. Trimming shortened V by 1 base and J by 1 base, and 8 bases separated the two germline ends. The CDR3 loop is CASSEGQASNQPQHF. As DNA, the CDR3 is TGTGCCAGCAGTGAAGGGCAGGCGAGCAATCAGCCCCAGCATTTT.